Presented here are 3 T cell receptor beta chains from one specimen sequenced in a study of cytomegalovirus exposure and HLA in healthy donors. Amplification used 60 Vbeta primers and 13 Jbeta primers. The data were produced by immunoSEQ multiplex PCR, yet TCRdb's version contains in-frame clones alone and is incomplete. The table has 110,000 or so clones, roughly 77% seen once. What was sequenced was PBMCs. The receptors stem from a man aged 50 or older in good health and CMV-seropositive.

The chain has TRBV18 and TRBJ1-5; TRBD1 aligns across 9 bases. Looked up from germline, CDR1 is KGHSH and CDR2 is LQKENI. The ends lost 3 bases at V and 1 base at J; junction bases unmatched: 7. The CDR3 has 17 residues. The CDR3 sequence is CASSPTPGQGSNQPQHF. The DNA of the CDR3 is TGTGCCAGCTCACCCACTCCGGGACAGGGAAGCAATCAGCCCCAGCATTTT.

The J gene is TRBJ2-7, the V gene TRBV6-1; 9 bases are shared with TRBD1. The germline CDR1 and CDR2 sequences are MNHNS and SASEGT. The J segment lost 3 bases and the V segment lost 1 base, leaving 4 bases of the junction unmatched. This CDR3 is built from 15 residues. The CDR3 loop is CASSEVRDRVYEQYF. The CDR3 coding sequence is TGTGCCAGCAGTGAAGTTAGGGACAGGGTCTACGAGCAGTACTTC.

The genes are TRBV5-6 and TRBJ1-3; D is ambiguous. The V end was cut by 0 bases, the J end by 0 bases, with 4 bases between. The CDR3 length is 14 residues. CDR1 and CDR2 (germline): SGHDT, YYEEEE. The CDR3 loop is CASSLAGSGNTIYF. Written as DNA, the CDR3 is TGTGCCAGCAGCTTGGCGGGCTCTGGAAACACCATATATTTT.